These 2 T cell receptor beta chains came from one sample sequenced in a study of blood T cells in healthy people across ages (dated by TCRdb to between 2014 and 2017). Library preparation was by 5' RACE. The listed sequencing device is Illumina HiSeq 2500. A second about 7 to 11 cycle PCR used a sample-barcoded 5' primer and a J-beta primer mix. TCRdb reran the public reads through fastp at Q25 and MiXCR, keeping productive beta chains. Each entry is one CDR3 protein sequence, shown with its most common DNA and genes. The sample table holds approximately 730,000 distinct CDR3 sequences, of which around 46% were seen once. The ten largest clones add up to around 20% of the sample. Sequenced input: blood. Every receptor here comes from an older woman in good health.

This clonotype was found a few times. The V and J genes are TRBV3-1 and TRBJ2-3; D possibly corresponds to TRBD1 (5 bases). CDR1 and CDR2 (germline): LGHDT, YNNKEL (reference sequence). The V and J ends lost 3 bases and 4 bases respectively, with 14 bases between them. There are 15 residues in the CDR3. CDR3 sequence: CASSHYGAGPDTQYF. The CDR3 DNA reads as TGTGCCAGCAGCCATTATGGGGCTGGCCCAGATACGCAGTATTTT.

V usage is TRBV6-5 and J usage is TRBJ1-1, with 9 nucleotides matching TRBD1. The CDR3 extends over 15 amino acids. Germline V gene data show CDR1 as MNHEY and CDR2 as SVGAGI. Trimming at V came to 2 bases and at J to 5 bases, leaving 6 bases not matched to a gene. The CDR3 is CASSYGTGTGTEAFF. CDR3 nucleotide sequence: TGTGCCAGCAGTTACGGGACAGGGACGGGTACTGAAGCTTTCTTT.